The next 25 T cell receptor beta chains were all read from a single sample in a study of cytomegalovirus exposure and HLA in healthy donors. It was with 60 Vbeta and 13 Jbeta primers that the PCR ran. Sequencing used immunoSEQ multiplex PCR; TCRdb keeps in-frame clones, though not all of them. Counted here are just over 150,000 clones, over 75% occurring once; the ten biggest clones make up around 1.5%. Sequenced sample: PBMCs. These TCRs come from a woman in her twenties or thirties in good health and CMV-seronegative.

The V and J genes are TRBV18 and TRBJ2-1; D is ambiguous. The ends were cut back, 4 bases at V and 5 bases at J, with 12 bases in the middle. Germline-derived CDR1 and CDR2 are KGHSH and LQKENI. CDR3 length: 14 residues. The CDR3 DNA is TGTGCCAGCTCACAACAAAGGAGCCACAATGAGCAGTTCTTC. This gives the protein CASSQQRSHNEQFF.

The chain's CDR3 is CASDSGGGRETQYF. For the CDR3, the DNA is TGTGCCAGCGATTCAGGGGGAGGAAGAGAGACCCAGTACTTC. The V gene is TRBV19, the J gene TRBJ2-5, with D possibly being TRBD1 (7 bases). CDR3 length: 14 residues. Germline loops: CDR1 LNHDA, CDR2 SQIVND (reference sequence). V was shortened by 9 bases and J by 4 bases, with 18 bases between the two germline ends.

This chain links TRBV18 with TRBJ1-4, with D perhaps TRBD1 (5 bases). This CDR3 comprises 15 residues. V was trimmed by 1 base and J by 4 bases, leaving 10 bases between them. Germline V gives CDR1 KGHSH, CDR2 LQKENI. CDR3 residues: CASSPRGANNEKLFF. The DNA of the CDR3 is TGTGCCAGCTCACCACGGGGCGCTAATAATGAAAAACTGTTTTTT.

The chain couples TRBV4-1 to TRBJ2-7; possible D gene TRBD1, 6 bases. Germline V gene sequence: CDR1 MGHRA, CDR2 YSYEKL. This CDR3 spans 16 amino acids. V gave up 4 bases and J gave up 3 bases, with 19 bases separating them. CDR3 loop: CASSRDTGQSIYEQYF. DNA for the CDR3: TGCGCCAGCAGCCGGGACACCGGGCAGAGCATCTACGAGCAGTACTTC.

As to this clone: Other DNA sequences in this specimen translate into the identical CDR3. This chain uses TRBV5-1 with TRBJ1-5; TRBD1 aligns across 10 bases. Germline CDR1 SGHRS, CDR2 YFSETQ. Germline trimming cut 4 bases from V and 5 bases from J; bases unmatched to any gene: 3. CDR3 length equals 14 residues. Written as DNA, the CDR3 is TGCGCCAGCAGCCCCGGGACAGGGGATCAGCCCCAGCATTTT. Amino acid sequence: CASSPGTGDQPQHF.

The CDR3 sequence is CAWSHRGPINQPQHF. The CDR3 region has the DNA TGTGCCTGGAGTCACAGGGGTCCCATCAATCAGCCCCAGCATTTT. The chain carries TRBV30 and TRBJ1-5; 7 nucleotides match TRBD1. The CDR3 has 15 amino acids. V dropped 2 bases and J dropped 3; count of bases not matched to a gene: 7. Germline CDR1 reads GTSNPN; CDR2 reads SVGIG (reference sequence).

This clone was detected only a few times. The chain combines TRBV5-1 with TRBJ2-7; D might be TRBD2 (5 bases). CDR3 size: 13 residues. CDR1 SGHRS and CDR2 YFSETQ come from the germline V gene. V lost 0 bases, J lost 6 bases, and 10 bases lay in between. CDR3 nucleotide sequence: TGCGCCAGCAGCTTGGCCTCGGGGATCGAGCAGTACTTC. Translation gives CASSLASGIEQYF.

Concerning this clone itself: Germline is not matched at one junction end, which may reflect a read error. The rearrangement uses TRBV6-5 and TRBJ2-4, with D maybe TRBD2 (5 bases). The CDR3 runs to 16 residues. Germline V gene lookup returns CDR1 MNHEY and CDR2 SVGAGI. The CDR3 reads CASSYRTALAKNSQYF. DNA for the CDR3: TGTGCCAGCAGTTACAGGACGGCGCTAGCCAAAAACAGTCAGTACTTC.

This chain connects TRBV2 to TRBJ2-3; TRBD1 matches 9 bases. CDR3 size: 15 residues. CDR1 and CDR2 from the germline V gene are SNHLY and FYNNEI. V lost 1 base and J lost 5; bases outside the gene matches: 4. The CDR3 region has the DNA TGTGCCAGCAGTGAAGGGGACAGGGTAGGAGATACGCAGTATTTT. Translation gives CASSEGDRVGDTQYF.

This chain links TRBV7-9 with TRBJ1-1; D is uncertain. CDR1 is SEHNR and CDR2 is FQNEAQ in the germline V gene (reference sequence). V lost 5 bases and J 2 bases, leaving 12 bases between the germline ends. The CDR3 runs to 14 residues. CDR3 protein: CASSRNRVNTEAFF. CDR3 bases: TGTGCCAGCAGCAGGAACCGGGTAAACACTGAAGCTTTCTTT.

The genes are TRBV2 and TRBJ2-1; 11 bases are shared with TRBD2. The CDR3 extends over 16 amino acids. From germline, CDR1 is SNHLY and CDR2 FYNNEI. V gave up 1 base and J gave up 8 bases; unmatched junction bases: 7. The CDR3 DNA reads as TGTGCCAGCAGTGAAGGACTAGCGGGGAATAGCGATGAGCAGTTCTTC. Translated: CASSEGLAGNSDEQFF.

In its sample, this clone was seen a few times. The V and J genes are TRBV5-8 and TRBJ1-5; perhaps TRBD1 as D (5 bases). Germline V CDR1 and CDR2: SGHTS, YDEGEE. CDR3 size: 11 residues. Trimming removed 4 bases from V and 9 bases from J, with 8 bases in between. CDR3 loop: CASSQGRPQHF. The DNA of the CDR3 is TGTGCCAGCAGCCAGGGCCGGCCCCAGCATTTT.

This clone has more than one count but fewer than ten. V gene TRBV2 combines with J gene TRBJ1-4; weak D call: TRBD1 (5 bases). Trimming left V 5 bases short and J 13 bases short, with 20 bases between. CDR1 is SNHLY and CDR2 is FYNNEI in the germline V gene. There are 14 residues in the CDR3. CDR3 loop: CASSLMPQASGLFF. As DNA, the CDR3 is TGTGCCAGCAGTCTAATGCCACAGGCTAGTGGACTGTTTTTT.

The V gene is TRBV7-9, the J gene TRBJ2-3; 7 bases are a match to TRBD1. CDR3 length: 15 amino acids. Germline CDR1 and CDR2: SEHNR and FQNEAQ (reference sequence). V lost 3 bases and J lost 2; bases outside the gene matches: 5. The CDR3 here is CASSLTGFATDTQYF. CDR3 in DNA: TGTGCCAGCAGCTTGACAGGGTTCGCCACAGATACGCAGTATTTT.

The chain combines TRBV4-1 with TRBJ2-7; TRBD1 matches 8 bases. This CDR3 is built from 14 residues. CDR1 is MGHRA, CDR2 YSYEKL, per germline. V trimming: 1 base; J trimming: 3 bases; junction bases outside the gene matches: 2. This chain's CDR3 is CASSQGDRGYEQYF. The CDR3, as DNA: TGCGCCAGCAGCCAAGGAGACAGGGGCTACGAGCAGTACTTC.

In its sample, this clone was seen a few times. The chain has TRBV11-2 and TRBJ2-7; no clear D gene. The CDR3 runs to 12 residues. The germline V gene encodes CDR1 SGHAT and CDR2 FQNNGV. Trimming took off 3 bases at V and 5 bases at J, with 8 bases between the two ends. The CDR3 DNA is TGTGCCAGCAGCTTGGGCACAAACGAGCAGTACTTC. Translating gives CASSLGTNEQYF.

The chain carries TRBV5-1 and TRBJ1-2; 8 bases are shared with TRBD1. The V segment lost 4 bases and the J segment 6 bases; nucleotides outside the gene matches: 11. Germline V gene sequence: CDR1 SGHRS, CDR2 YFSETQ. The CDR3 is 15 amino acids. As DNA, the CDR3 is TGCGCCAGCAGCCCTTACTCAGCAGGGGGCAATGGCTACACCTTC. Translating it yields CASSPYSAGGNGYTF.

This clone was recorded once. The chain has TRBV6-6 and TRBJ2-1, with TRBD1 matching over 10 bases. The junction had 7 bases not matched to a gene; V was cut back by 6 bases and J by 5 bases. CDR1 MNHNY and CDR2 SVGAGI come from the germline V gene (reference sequence). CDR3 length: 15 residues. CDR3 nucleotide sequence: TGTGCCAGCAGCTCACCCGGGACAGGGGACAATGAGCAGTTCTTC. Translation: CASSSPGTGDNEQFF.

V and J are TRBV28 and TRBJ1-1; 10 bases are shared with TRBD1. CDR1 is MDHEN, CDR2 SYDVKM, per germline. J gave up 4 bases and V 8 bases, and 7 bases lay outside the gene matches. The CDR3 loop spans 14 amino acids. The CDR3 protein is CASGTGEDSTEAFF. CDR3 DNA sequence: TGTGCCAGCGGGACAGGGGAGGATAGCACTGAAGCTTTCTTT. Based on the CDR3 plus reference TRBV28 and TRBJ1-1, the full variable domain is DVKVTQSSRYLVKRTGEKVFLECVQDMDHENMFWYRQDPGLGLRLIYFSYDVKMKEKGDIPEGYSVSREKKERFSLILESASTNQTSMYLCASGTGEDSTEAFFGQGTRLTVV.

The V and J genes are TRBV13 and TRBJ2-3, with 9 bases lining up with TRBD1. CDR1 and CDR2 (germline): PRHDT, FYEKMQ (reference sequence). V shed 5 bases, J shed 4 bases, and the junction held 4 bases outside the gene matches. CDR3 length: 14 amino acids. This CDR3 reads CASSPRTGADTQYF. The DNA for the CDR3 is TGTGCCAGCAGCCCACGGACAGGGGCAGATACGCAGTATTTT.

The chain employs TRBV5-6 and TRBJ1-3; 7 bases map to TRBD1. CDR3 length: 12 amino acids. With 4 bases clipped from V and 8 bases from J, the junction kept 3 bases outside the gene matches. Germline V gene lookup returns CDR1 SGHDT and CDR2 YYEEEE. The CDR3 DNA follows: TGTGCCAGCAGCGACAGGGCAGACACCATATATTTT. Translated: CASSDRADTIYF.

V is TRBV5-1 and J is TRBJ1-6; TRBD1 agrees at 8 bases. The germline V gene has CDR1 SGHRS and CDR2 YFSETQ. The CDR3 runs 13 residues. The J segment lost 7 bases and the V segment lost 10 bases, leaving 7 bases of the junction unmatched. CDR3 sequence reads: CARTGGANSPLHF. The CDR3, as DNA: TGCGCCCGCACAGGGGGAGCGAATTCACCCCTCCACTTT.

V usage is TRBV5-5 and J usage is TRBJ1-1; TRBD1 aligns across 8 bases. The length of the CDR3 is 15 residues. V lost 3 bases and J lost 0; bases outside the gene matches: 4. CDR1 SGHKS and CDR2 YYEKEE come from the germline V gene (reference sequence). The CDR3 here is CASSYGQGMNTEAFF. The DNA of the CDR3 is TGTGCCAGCAGCTACGGACAGGGAATGAACACTGAAGCTTTCTTT.

This clone appeared a few times. In DNA, the CDR3 is TGTGCCAGCAGCCTTCGTCTGGGAAGCGGGGCCCTCTACGAGCAGTACTTC. This sequence encodes CASSLRLGSGALYEQYF. V and J are TRBV27 and TRBJ2-7; 7 bases align to TRBD2. The V gene end was trimmed by 6 bases and the J gene end by 3 bases; junction bases not matched to a gene: 17. Germline CDR1 reads MNHEY; CDR2 reads SMNVEV (reference sequence). The CDR3 loop spans 17 amino acids.

This chain links TRBV5-1 with TRBJ2-3, with 11 nucleotides matching TRBD2. V lost 4 bases and J lost 5; bases outside the gene matches: 9. Germline V gene lookup returns CDR1 SGHRS and CDR2 YFSETQ. The CDR3 consists of 16 residues. The CDR3 loop is CASSAGLAETLDTQYF. Written as DNA, the CDR3 is TGCGCCAGCAGCGCGGGACTAGCGGAGACGCTAGATACGCAGTATTTT.